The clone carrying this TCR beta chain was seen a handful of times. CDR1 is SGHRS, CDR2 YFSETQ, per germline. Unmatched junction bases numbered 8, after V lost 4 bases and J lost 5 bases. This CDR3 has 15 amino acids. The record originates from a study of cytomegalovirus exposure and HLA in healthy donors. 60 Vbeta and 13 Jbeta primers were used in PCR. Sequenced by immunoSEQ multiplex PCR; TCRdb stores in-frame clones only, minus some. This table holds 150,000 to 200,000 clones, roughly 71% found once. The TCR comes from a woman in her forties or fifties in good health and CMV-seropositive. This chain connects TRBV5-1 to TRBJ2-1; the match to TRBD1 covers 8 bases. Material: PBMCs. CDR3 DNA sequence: TGCGCCAGCAGCAGGGCTGAGACAGGGGACAATGAGCAGTTCTTC. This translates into CASSRAETGDNEQFF.